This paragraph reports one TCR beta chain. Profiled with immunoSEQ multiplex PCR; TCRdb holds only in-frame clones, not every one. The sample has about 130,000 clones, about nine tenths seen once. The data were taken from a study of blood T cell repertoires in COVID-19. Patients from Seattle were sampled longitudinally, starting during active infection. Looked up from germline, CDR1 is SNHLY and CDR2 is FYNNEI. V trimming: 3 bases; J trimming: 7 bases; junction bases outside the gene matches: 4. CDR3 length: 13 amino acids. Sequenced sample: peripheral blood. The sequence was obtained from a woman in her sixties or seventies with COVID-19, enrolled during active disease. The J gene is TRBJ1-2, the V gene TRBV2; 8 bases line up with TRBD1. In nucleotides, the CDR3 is TGTGCCAGCAGTGACAGGGGGCAGGGTGGCTACACCTTC. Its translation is CASSDRGQGGYTF.